This TCR beta chain came from a study of spatial heterogeneity in lung cancer. Each CDR3 protein gets one entry after TCRdb re-called the 5' RACE reads with MiXCR. The sample yields fewer than 9,500 distinct CDR3 sequences, around 3% seen once. In its sample, this clonotype was seen many times. The antigen is unknown. The sample's time point: sample taken at primary tumor resection. Study-wide points: The study found that expanded intratumoral alpha and beta TCR counts tracked tumor mutation counts.

The CDR3 length is 15 residues. V gave up 0 bases and J gave up 4 bases; unmatched junction bases: 4. Germline V lookup: CDR1 GTSNPN, CDR2 SVGIG (reference sequence). The chain couples TRBV30 to TRBJ2-3; 10 nucleotides agree with TRBD2. Material: lung tumor tissue, obtained at surgery. This clonotype was sampled from a male donor with early-stage non-small cell lung cancer. The CDR3 loop is CAWSVGAGGADTQYF. CDR3 in DNA: TGTGCCTGGAGTGTCGGAGCGGGGGGGGCAGATACGCAGTATTTT.